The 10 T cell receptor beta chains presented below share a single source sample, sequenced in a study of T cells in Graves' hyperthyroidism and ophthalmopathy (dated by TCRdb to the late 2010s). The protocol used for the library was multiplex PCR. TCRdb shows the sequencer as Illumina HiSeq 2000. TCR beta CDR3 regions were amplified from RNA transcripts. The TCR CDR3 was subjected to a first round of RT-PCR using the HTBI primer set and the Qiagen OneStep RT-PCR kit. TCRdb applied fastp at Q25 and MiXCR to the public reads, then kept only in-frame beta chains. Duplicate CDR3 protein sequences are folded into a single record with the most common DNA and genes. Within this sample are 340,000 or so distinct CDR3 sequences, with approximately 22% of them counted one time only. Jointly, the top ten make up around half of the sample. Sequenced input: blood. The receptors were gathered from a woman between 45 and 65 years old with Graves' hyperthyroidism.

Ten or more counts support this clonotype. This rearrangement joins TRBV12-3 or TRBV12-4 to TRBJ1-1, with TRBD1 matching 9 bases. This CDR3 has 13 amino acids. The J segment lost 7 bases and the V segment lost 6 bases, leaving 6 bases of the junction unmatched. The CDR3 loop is CASRTGGNLEAFF. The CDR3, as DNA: TGTGCCAGCAGAACAGGGGGCAACCTTGAAGCTTTCTTT.

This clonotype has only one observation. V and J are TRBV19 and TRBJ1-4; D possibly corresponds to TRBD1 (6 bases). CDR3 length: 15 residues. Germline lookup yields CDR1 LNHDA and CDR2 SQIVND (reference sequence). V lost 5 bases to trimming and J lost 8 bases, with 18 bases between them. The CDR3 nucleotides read TGTGCCAGTAGTCTCCGACAGGCGGGGACCGAAAAACTGTTTTTT. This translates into CASSLRQAGTEKLFF.

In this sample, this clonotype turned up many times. CDR3 in amino acids: CASSPPSSGTNEQFF. The CDR3 coding sequence is TGTGCCAGCTCACCACCGTCTAGCGGGACGAATGAGCAGTTCTTC. The chain has TRBV18 and TRBJ2-1, with 9 bases fitting TRBD2. CDR1 and CDR2 from the germline V gene are KGHSH and LQKENI. The CDR3 consists of 15 residues. J lost 7 bases, V lost 0 bases, and 4 bases had no gene match.

The CDR3 spells CASSLKGYNEKLFF. The DNA for the CDR3 is TGTGCCAGCAGTTTAAAGGGTTATAATGAAAAACTGTTTTTT. The rearrangement uses TRBV12-3 or TRBV12-4 and TRBJ1-4; D gene uncertain. The CDR3 runs to 14 residues. The ends were cut back, 2 bases at V and 4 bases at J, with 8 bases in the middle.

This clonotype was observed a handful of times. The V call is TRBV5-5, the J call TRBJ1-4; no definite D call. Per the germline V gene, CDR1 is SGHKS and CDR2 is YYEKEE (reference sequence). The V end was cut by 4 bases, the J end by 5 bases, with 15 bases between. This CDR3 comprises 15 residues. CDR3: CASSPPGRQNEKLFF. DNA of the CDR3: TGTGCCAGCAGCCCCCCGGGGAGGCAAAATGAAAAACTGTTTTTT.

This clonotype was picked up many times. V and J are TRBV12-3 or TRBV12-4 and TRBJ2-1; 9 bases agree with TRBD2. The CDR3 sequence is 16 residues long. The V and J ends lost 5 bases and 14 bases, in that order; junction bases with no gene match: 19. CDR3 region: CASSPATGTSPRQEFF. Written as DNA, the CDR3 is TGTGCCAGCAGTCCGGCCACCGGGACTAGCCCTCGACAGGAGTTCTTC.

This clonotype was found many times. The CDR3 loop is CATVNSYNSPLHF. Written as DNA, the CDR3 is TGTGCCACCGTCAACTCCTATAATTCACCCCTCCACTTT. The V and J genes are TRBV10-3 and TRBJ1-6, with D unresolved. CDR1 is ENHRY and CDR2 is SYGVKD in the germline V gene. CDR3 length: 13 amino acids. With 10 bases removed from V and 0 bases from J, the gap between germline ends came to 7 bases.

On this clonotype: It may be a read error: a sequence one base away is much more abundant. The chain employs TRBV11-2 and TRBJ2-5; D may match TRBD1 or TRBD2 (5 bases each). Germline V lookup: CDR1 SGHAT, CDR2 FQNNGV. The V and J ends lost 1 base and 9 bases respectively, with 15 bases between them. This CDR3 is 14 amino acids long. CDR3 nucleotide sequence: TGTGCCAGCAGCTTAGTAGGGGCCATGGAGGCCCAGTACTTC. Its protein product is CASSLVGAMEAQYF.

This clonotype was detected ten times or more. The CDR3 sequence: CSARGTGETQYF. The CDR3 DNA reads as TGCAGTGCTAGAGGAACCGGAGAGACCCAGTACTTC. This rearrangement joins TRBV20-1 to TRBJ2-5, with D hard to call. Germline CDR1 and CDR2: DFQATT and SNEGSKA (reference sequence). The CDR3 runs 12 residues. V lost 1 base and J lost 4, with 7 bases in between.

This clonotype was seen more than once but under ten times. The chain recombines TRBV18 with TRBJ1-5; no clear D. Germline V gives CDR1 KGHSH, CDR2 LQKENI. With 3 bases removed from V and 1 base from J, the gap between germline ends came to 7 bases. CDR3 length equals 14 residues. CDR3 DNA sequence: TGTGCCAGCTCACCTCAAAAGAGCAATCAGCCCCAGCATTTT. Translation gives CASSPQKSNQPQHF.